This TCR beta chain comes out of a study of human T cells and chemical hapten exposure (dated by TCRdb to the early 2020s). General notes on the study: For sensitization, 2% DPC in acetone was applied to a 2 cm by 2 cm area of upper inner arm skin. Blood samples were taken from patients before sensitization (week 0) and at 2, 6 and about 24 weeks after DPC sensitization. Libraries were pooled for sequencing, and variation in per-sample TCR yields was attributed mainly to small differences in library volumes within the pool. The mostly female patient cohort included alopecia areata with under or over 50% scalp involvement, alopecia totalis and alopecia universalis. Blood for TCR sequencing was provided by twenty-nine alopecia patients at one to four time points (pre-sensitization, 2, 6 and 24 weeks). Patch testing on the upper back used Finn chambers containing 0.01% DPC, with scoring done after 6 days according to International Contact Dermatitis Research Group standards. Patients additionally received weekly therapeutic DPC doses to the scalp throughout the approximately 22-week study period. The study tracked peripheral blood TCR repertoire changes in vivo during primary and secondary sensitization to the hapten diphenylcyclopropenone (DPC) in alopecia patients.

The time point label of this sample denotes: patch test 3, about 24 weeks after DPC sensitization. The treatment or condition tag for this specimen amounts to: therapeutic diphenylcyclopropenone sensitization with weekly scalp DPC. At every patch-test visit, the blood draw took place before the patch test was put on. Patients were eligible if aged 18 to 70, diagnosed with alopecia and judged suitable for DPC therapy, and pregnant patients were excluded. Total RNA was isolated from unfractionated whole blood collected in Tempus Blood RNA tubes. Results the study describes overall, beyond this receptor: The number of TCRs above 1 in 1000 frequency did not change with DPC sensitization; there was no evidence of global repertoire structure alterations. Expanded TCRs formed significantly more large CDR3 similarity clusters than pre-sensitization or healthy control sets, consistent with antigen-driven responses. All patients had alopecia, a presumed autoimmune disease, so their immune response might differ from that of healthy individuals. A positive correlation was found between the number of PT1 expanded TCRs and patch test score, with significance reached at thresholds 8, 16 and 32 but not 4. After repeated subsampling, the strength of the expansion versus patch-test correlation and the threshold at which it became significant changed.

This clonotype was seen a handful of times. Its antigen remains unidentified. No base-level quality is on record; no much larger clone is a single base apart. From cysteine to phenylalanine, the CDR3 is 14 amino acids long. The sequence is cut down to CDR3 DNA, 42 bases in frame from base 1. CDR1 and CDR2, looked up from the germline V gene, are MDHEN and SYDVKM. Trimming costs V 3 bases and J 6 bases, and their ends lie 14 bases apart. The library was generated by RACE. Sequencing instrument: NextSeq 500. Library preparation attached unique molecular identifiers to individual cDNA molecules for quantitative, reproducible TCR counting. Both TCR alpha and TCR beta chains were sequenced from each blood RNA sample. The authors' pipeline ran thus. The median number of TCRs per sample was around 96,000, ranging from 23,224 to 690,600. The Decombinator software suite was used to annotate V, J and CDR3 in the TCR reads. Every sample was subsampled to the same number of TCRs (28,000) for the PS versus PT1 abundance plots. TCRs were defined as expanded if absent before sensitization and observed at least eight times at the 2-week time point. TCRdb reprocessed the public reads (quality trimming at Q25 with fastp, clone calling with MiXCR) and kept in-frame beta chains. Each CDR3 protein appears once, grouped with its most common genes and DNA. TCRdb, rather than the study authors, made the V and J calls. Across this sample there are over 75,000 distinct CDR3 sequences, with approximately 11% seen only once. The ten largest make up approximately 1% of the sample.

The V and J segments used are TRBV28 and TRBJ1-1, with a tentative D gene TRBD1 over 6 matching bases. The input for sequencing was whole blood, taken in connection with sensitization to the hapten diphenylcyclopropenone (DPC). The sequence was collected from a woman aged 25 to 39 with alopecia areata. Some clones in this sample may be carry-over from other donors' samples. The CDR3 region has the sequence CASSLRGFGAEAFF. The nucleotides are TGTGCCAGCAGTTTGAGGGGGTTCGGGGCTGAAGCTTTCTTT.